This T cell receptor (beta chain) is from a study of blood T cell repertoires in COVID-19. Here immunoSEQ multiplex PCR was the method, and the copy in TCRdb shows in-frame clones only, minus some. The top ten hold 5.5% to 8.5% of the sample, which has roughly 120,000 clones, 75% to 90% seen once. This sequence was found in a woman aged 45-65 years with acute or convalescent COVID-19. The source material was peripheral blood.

CDR3 protein: CASNRRPYGGYTF. CDR3 in DNA: TGTGCCAGCAACAGACGTCCTTATGGTGGCTACACCTTC. This rearrangement joins TRBV2 to TRBJ1-2; no definite D call. CDR1 is SNHLY, CDR2 FYNNEI, per germline. CDR3 size: 13 residues. V was clipped by 7 bases and J by 7 bases, with 16 bases between them.